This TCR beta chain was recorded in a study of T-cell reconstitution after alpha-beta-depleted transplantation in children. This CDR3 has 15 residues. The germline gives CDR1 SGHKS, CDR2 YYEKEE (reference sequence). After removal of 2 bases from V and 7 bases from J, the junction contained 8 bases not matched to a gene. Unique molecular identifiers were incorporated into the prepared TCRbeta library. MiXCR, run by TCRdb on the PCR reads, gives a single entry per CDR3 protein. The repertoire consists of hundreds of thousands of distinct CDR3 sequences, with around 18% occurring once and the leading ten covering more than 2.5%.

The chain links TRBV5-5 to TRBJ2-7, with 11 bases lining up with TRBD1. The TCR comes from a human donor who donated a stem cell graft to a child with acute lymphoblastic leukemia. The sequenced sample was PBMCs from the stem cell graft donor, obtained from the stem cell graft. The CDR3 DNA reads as TGTGCCAGCAGCTTCGGTGGGACAGGGGGATGGGAGCAGTACTTC. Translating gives CASSFGGTGGWEQYF.